This is a list of T cell receptor beta chains from one sample in a study of monozygotic twins with inflammatory bowel disease. TCRdb reprocessed the 5' RACE reads; each CDR3 protein has one entry and no DNA is given. Its table lists some 440,000 distinct CDR3 sequences. Input material: blood. The source of these receptors is a human donor with ulcerative colitis or Crohn's disease, or a healthy co-twin of an affected twin (not recorded which). The CDR3 runs from the conserved cysteine through the conserved F or W.

j_gene | v_gene | CDR3aa
TRBJ2-1 | TRBV20-1 | CSATGLAGNEQFF
TRBJ2-5 | TRBV4-3 | CASSQGDRGTETQYF
TRBJ1-2 | TRBV6-6 | CASSYEVTAYGYTF
TRBJ2-5 | TRBV27 | CASTTESGVETQYF
TRBJ2-2 | TRBV19 | CASSTSGSTSGELFF
TRBJ1-2 | TRBV20-1 | CSASIGGGGYTF
TRBJ2-5 | TRBV5-4 | CASSLVGVETQYF
TRBJ1-1 | TRBV5-6 | CASSIRPLDTEAFF
TRBJ2-6 | TRBV7-9 | CASSLVFGANVLTF
TRBJ1-1 | TRBV30 | CAWSVGVSNTEAFF
TRBJ1-2 | TRBV7-3 | CASSLTFGEGYTF
TRBJ2-2 | TRBV5-4 | CASSPDLDRNTGELFF
TRBJ2-3 | TRBV15 | CATSRGVGTDTQYF
TRBJ2-1 | TRBV12-3/TRBV12-4 | CASSWGTYNEQFF
TRBJ2-1 | TRBV20-1 | CSARRGGVGQSYNEQFF
TRBJ2-2 | TRBV6-5 | CASSYNPLAGRTGELFF
TRBJ1-5 | TRBV24-1 | CAIRTVPDQPQHF
TRBJ2-1 | TRBV5-5 | CASSLAGSNYNEQFF
TRBJ2-7 | TRBV4-2 | CASSQGLGGAASYEQYF
TRBJ2-2 | TRBV7-2 | CASRKDTGELFF
TRBJ2-6 | TRBV30 | CAWRGGGLVHSGANVLTF
TRBJ1-2 | TRBV5-1 | CASSLARENYGYTF
TRBJ2-1 | TRBV6-5 | CASSYPRGGTDEQFF
TRBJ2-1 | TRBV20-1 | CSVRGLALNEQFF
TRBJ1-1 | TRBV7-2 | CASRLGATNTEAFF
TRBJ2-2 | TRBV4-1 | CASQAGTPGYTGELFF
TRBJ2-2 | TRBV5-4 | CASSLYVTGNTGELFF
TRBJ1-1 | TRBV19 | CASSPNPGQRNTEAFF
TRBJ2-7 | TRBV19 | CASSYAGARSYEQYF
TRBJ1-2 | TRBV6-2/TRBV6-3 | CASSQQGESYGYTF
TRBJ2-1 | TRBV7-2 | CASSLVRQTANEQFF